This T cell receptor (beta chain) was recorded in a study of cytomegalovirus exposure and HLA in healthy donors. Study-level findings and limits: With high specificity and sensitivity, the classifier reportedly diagnosed cytomegalovirus status.

The sample holds one count of this clone. Its antigen is not known. The PCR employed 60 Vbeta primers together with 13 Jbeta primers. Original data processing: An analysis that came later counted 70 million to 100 million unique TCR beta chains, approximately 10 million shared. Some clones are missing from TCRdb's copy, which holds only in-frame ones; the method was immunoSEQ multiplex PCR. The DNA was the basis for D and trimming; V, J and clone size are from that table. The profile shows about 140,000 clones, about 66% of them singletons. With 1 base clipped from V and 3 bases from J, the junction kept 6 bases outside the gene matches. The CDR3 loop spans 16 amino acids. Germline values: CDR1 PRHDT, CDR2 FYEKMQ (reference sequence).

This TCR was recovered from a male donor in good health and CMV-seronegative. This chain connects TRBV13 to TRBJ2-7; 10 nucleotides line up with TRBD1. The material sequenced was PBMCs. The DNA of the CDR3 is TGTGCCAGCAGCTTAGAACCCGGGACAGGGGTCTACGAGCAGTACTTC. Its translation: CASSLEPGTGVYEQYF.